One sample yielded the 14 T cell receptor beta chains listed below, sequenced in a study of CD8+ T cells in alopecia areata. Treatment in this sample: oral pan-JAK inhibitor, 5-10 mg twice daily. RNA was isolated and reverse transcribed to cDNA, the sequencing template. The repertoire was sequenced with immunoSEQ multiplex PCR; TCRdb's copy has only in-frame clones and lacks some. There are under 300,000 clones in the sample; about three fifths occur only once, and around 0.92% lies in the top ten. Sequenced material: CD4+ T cells sorted from blood, taken around week 54, from a patient treated with tofacitinib. The source of these receptors is a human donor with alopecia areata.

This chain links TRBV29-1 with TRBJ2-7, with TRBD1 matching 10 bases. CDR3 length: 12 amino acids. V shed 5 bases and J 6 bases; nucleotides not matched to a gene: 4. Looked up from germline, CDR1 is SQVTM and CDR2 is ANQGSEA. For the CDR3, the DNA is TGCAGCGTTCCCAGGACAGGGGGCGAGCAGTACTTC. It encodes CSVPRTGGEQYF.

CDR3 sequence reads: CASRDYRGKETQYF. In DNA form, the CDR3 reads TGTGCCAGCAGAGACTACAGGGGTAAAGAGACCCAGTACTTC. The chain uses TRBV7-9 and TRBJ2-5, with 7 nucleotides matching TRBD1. The CDR3 spans 14 residues. V lost 6 bases, J lost 3 bases, and 7 bases stayed unmatched. CDR1 and CDR2 from the germline V gene are SEHNR and FQNEAQ (reference sequence).

This chain uses TRBV19 with TRBJ2-4; tentatively, D is TRBD1 or TRBD2 (5 bases each). This CDR3 contains 13 residues. V dropped 6 bases and J dropped 0 bases, with 6 bases sitting between them. In germline, CDR1 is LNHDA, CDR2 SQIVND (reference sequence). Here the CDR3 DNA reads TGTGCCAGTAGGGGGGTAGCCAAAAACATTCAGTACTTC. Translation gives CASRGVAKNIQYF.

The chain has TRBV7-9 and TRBJ1-6, with unresolved D. The V gene lost 5 bases and the J gene lost 7 bases, with 12 bases spanning the gap. Germline V CDR1 and CDR2: SEHNR, FQNEAQ (reference sequence). This CDR3 has 14 residues. The CDR3 spells CASSPVTGNSPLHF. The DNA for the CDR3 is TGTGCCAGCAGCCCCGTTACGGGGAATTCACCCCTCCACTTT.

The rearrangement uses TRBV29-1 and TRBJ1-2; no reliable D call. This CDR3 comprises 12 residues. Germline CDR1 SQVTM, CDR2 ANQGSEA. Trimming stripped 4 bases from V and 6 bases from J, with 12 bases between. CDR3 coding DNA: TGCAGCGTTGTGGCGGGGTCCGATGGCTACACCTTC. Its translation is CSVVAGSDGYTF.

V gene TRBV5-4 combines with J gene TRBJ1-2; TRBD1 might be the D (6 bases). In germline, CDR1 is SGHNT, CDR2 YYREEE (reference sequence). V was shortened by 4 bases and J by 5 bases, with 15 bases between the two germline ends. The length of the CDR3 is 14 residues. The CDR3 DNA is TGTGCCAGCAGCCCCCGGGACATTGGTTATGGCTACACCTTC. Protein sequence: CASSPRDIGYGYTF. The full variable domain, with the rest looked up from reference TRBV5-4 and TRBJ1-2, is ETGVTQSPTHLIKTRGQQVTLRCSSQSGHNTVSWYQQALGQGPQFIFQYYREEENGRGNFPPRFSGLQFPNYSSELNVNALELDDSALYLCASSPRDIGYGYTFGSGTRLTVV.

The rearrangement links TRBV30 to TRBJ1-3; D is uncertain. Trimming stripped 1 base from V and 0 bases from J, with 7 bases between. Looked up from germline, CDR1 is GTSNPN and CDR2 is SVGIG (reference sequence). CDR3 size: 14 residues. CDR3 loop: CAWSEGSSGNTIYF. Here the CDR3 DNA reads TGTGCCTGGAGTGAGGGCAGCTCTGGAAACACCATATATTTT.

This clone was counted only a few times. The V call is TRBV30, the J call TRBJ1-5; maybe TRBD1 (6 bases). This CDR3 spans 14 amino acids. V dropped 3 bases and J dropped 6 bases, with 15 bases sitting between them. The V gene's germline CDR1 is GTSNPN and CDR2 SVGIG (reference sequence). The CDR3 loop reads CAWRLQGPGQPQHF. The CDR3 nucleotides read TGTGCCTGGAGGCTACAGGGTCCGGGTCAGCCCCAGCATTTT.

This clone was counted a single time. V usage is TRBV15 and J usage is TRBJ2-7; weak D call: TRBD1 (6 bases). V was trimmed by 6 bases and J by 1 base, leaving 13 bases between them. This CDR3 spans 14 amino acids. The V gene's germline CDR1 is LNHNV and CDR2 YYDKDF (reference sequence). The chain's CDR3 is CATSIPGHSYEQYF. CDR3 sequence (DNA): TGTGCCACCAGTATACCGGGACATTCCTACGAGCAGTACTTC. The whole variable domain, filled in from reference TRBV15 and TRBJ2-7, reads DAMVIQNPRYQVTQFGKPVTLSCSQTLNHNVMYWYQQKSSQAPKLLFHYYDKDFNNEADTPDNFQSRRPNTSFCFLDIRSPGLGDTAMYLCATSIPGHSYEQYFGPGTRLTVT.

This clone was seen a handful of times. The chain carries TRBV29-1 and TRBJ1-2; 9 nucleotides align to TRBD1. V was pared by 7 bases and J by 9 bases, with 6 bases of the junction left unmatched. The CDR3 is made up of 11 amino acids. In germline, CDR1 is SQVTM, CDR2 ANQGSEA. Here the CDR3 DNA reads TGCAGCGCCCGGGACAGGGAACGCTACACCTTC. Translation: CSARDRERYTF.

This clone was seen a handful of times. CDR3 nucleotide sequence: TGTGCCAGCAGTTACTACAGGGACACCGGGGAGCTGTTTTTT. It codes for CASSYYRDTGELFF. The chain links TRBV6-5 to TRBJ2-2; TRBD1 might be the D (6 bases). Between the trimmed V and J ends, which lost 1 base and 3 bases, there was a span of 6 bases. The CDR3 is made up of 14 amino acids. Germline loops: CDR1 MNHEY, CDR2 SVGAGI.

Worth noting for this clone: This clone may be a read error of a much larger clone one base away. This chain links TRBV7-3 with TRBJ2-6; D not resolved. Germline CDR1 reads SGHTA; CDR2 reads FQGTGA. This CDR3 comprises 13 residues. V lost 5 bases and J lost 0, with 2 bases in between. The CDR3 spells CASSHSGANVLTF. Here the CDR3 DNA reads TGTGCCAGCAGCCACTCTGGGGCCAACGTCCTGACTTTC.

The chain joins TRBV30 to TRBJ2-1, with D perhaps matching TRBD1 (5 bases). V shed 0 bases and J shed 7 bases, with 13 bases lying between them. This CDR3 has 14 residues. CDR1 and CDR2 from the germline V gene are GTSNPN and SVGIG (reference sequence). The CDR3 spells CAWSVLRVGNEQFF. The CDR3 DNA sequence: TGTGCCTGGAGTGTACTCAGGGTTGGGAATGAGCAGTTCTTC.

Regarding this clone: Other DNA sequences in the same sample also yield this CDR3. The chain joins TRBV30 to TRBJ1-5; 7 bases agree with TRBD1. The CDR3 is 13 amino acids. V gave up 2 bases and J gave up 4 bases; unmatched junction bases: 2. Germline V gene data show CDR1 as GTSNPN and CDR2 as SVGIG (reference sequence). The CDR3 protein is CAWSPGGNQPQHF. The DNA for the CDR3 is TGTGCCTGGAGTCCAGGGGGAAATCAGCCCCAGCATTTT. Full variable domain (rest looked up from reference TRBV30 and TRBJ1-5): SQTIHQWPATLVQPVGSPLSLECTVEGTSNPNLYWYRQAAGRGLQLLFYSVGIGQISSEVPQNLSASRPQDRQFILSSKKLLLSDSGFYLCAWSPGGNQPQHFGDGTRLSIL.